What follows are 3 T cell receptor beta chains derived from one specimen sequenced in a study of blood T cell repertoires in COVID-19. TCRdb's table, derived via immunoSEQ multiplex PCR, lists solely in-frame clones and lacks some. The sample has about 300,000 clones; over 75% are singletons. Sequences were obtained from PBMCs or T cells enriched from blood (not recorded which). The receptors shown here come from a woman aged 18-29 years who had recovered from COVID-19.

The rearrangement joins TRBV7-8 to TRBJ1-1; TRBD1 might be the D (5 bases). The germline V gene has CDR1 SGHVS and CDR2 FQNEAQ. The ends were cut back, 1 base at V and 7 bases at J, with 7 bases in the middle. There are 12 residues in the CDR3. CDR3 nucleotides: TGTGCCAGCAGCTTAGAGGGGATTGAAGCTTTCTTT. It codes for CASSLEGIEAFF.

The J gene is TRBJ1-2, the V gene TRBV6-5; D not certain. Germline CDR1 and CDR2: MNHEY and SVGAGI. The ends were cut back, 6 bases at V and 3 bases at J, with 11 bases in the middle. The CDR3 length is 13 residues. The CDR3 loop reads CASRSPSDYGYTF. The CDR3 nucleotides read TGTGCCAGCAGGAGCCCCTCCGACTATGGCTACACCTTC.

The chain combines TRBV2 with TRBJ1-2; D call uncertain. Germline assignment: CDR1 SNHLY and CDR2 FYNNEI. This CDR3 spans 14 amino acids. Trimming removed 2 bases from V and 5 bases from J, with 12 bases in between. This chain's CDR3 is CASSEILGGYGYTF. CDR3 nucleotides: TGTGCCAGCAGTGAAATCCTAGGCGGGTATGGCTACACCTTC.